The 25 T cell receptor beta chains below all came from one sample that was sequenced in a study of CD8 T cells in ankylosing spondylitis (dated by TCRdb to 2015 to 2018). Beyond this particular receptor, the publication reports: Blood from ankylosing spondylitis patients appeared to be characterized by a TCR beta motif composed of about 8 highly homologous amino acid variants.

No antigens are known for them. Libraries were built with 5' RACE. TCRdb lists the instrument as Illumina HiSeq 2500. Starting from the raw public reads, TCRdb applied fastp trimming at Q25, assembled clones with MiXCR and retained in-frame beta chains. Here each entry gathers all rows of one CDR3 protein and keeps the most common genes and DNA. This sample holds some 840,000 distinct CDR3 sequences; 12% were observed only once. The top ten hold about 0.49% of the sample. Sequences were obtained from blood, either unsorted or a sorted T cell fraction (not recorded which). The receptors originated from a male donor with ankylosing spondylitis.

This clonotype has just a few counts. The V gene is TRBV11-1, the J gene TRBJ2-7; D tentatively reads TRBD1 or TRBD2 (5 bases each). V was clipped by 4 bases and J by 2 bases, with 12 bases between them. CDR1 and CDR2 from the germline V gene are SGHAT and FQDESV (reference sequence). This CDR3 spans 14 amino acids. In DNA form, the CDR3 reads TGTGCCAGCAGCTCTGGCCGGGACGCCTACGAGCAGTACTTC. It yields the protein CASSSGRDAYEQYF.

This clonotype has a handful of counts. This chain joins TRBV20-1 and TRBJ1-1; tentatively, D is TRBD1 (6 bases). The CDR3 sequence is 14 residues long. V gave up 3 bases and J gave up 3 bases, with 14 bases separating them. Germline CDR1 and CDR2: DFQATT and SNEGSKA (reference sequence). CDR3 in amino acids: CSASNLQGDTEAFF. CDR3 in DNA: TGCAGTGCTAGCAACTTACAGGGAGACACTGAAGCTTTCTTT.

This clonotype has just a few counts. V and J are TRBV20-1 and TRBJ2-3; D possibly corresponds to TRBD1 (7 bases). The CDR3 extends over 14 amino acids. CDR1 and CDR2 from the germline V gene are DFQATT and SNEGSKA (reference sequence). Deletions cut 3 bases from V and 4 bases from J, with 14 bases between. CDR3: CSARTAGQSDTQYF. The CDR3, as DNA: TGCAGTGCTAGGACGGCGGGACAGTCAGATACGCAGTATTTT.

This clonotype was seen repeatedly, ten times or more. CDR3 in amino acids: CSAHRLNHEQFF. The CDR3 bases are TGCAGTGCCCACCGACTAAACCATGAGCAGTTCTTC. The chain combines TRBV20-1 with TRBJ2-1; maybe TRBD2 (5 bases). Germline V gene sequence: CDR1 DFQATT, CDR2 SNEGSKA (reference sequence). The CDR3 runs 12 residues. Trimming removed 6 bases at V and 8 bases at J, with 14 bases between.

This clonotype turned up a few times. The J gene is TRBJ2-5, the V gene TRBV4-2; D may be TRBD1 (8 bases). The CDR3 spans 16 residues. V was trimmed by 0 bases and J by 5 bases, leaving 16 bases between them. Germline V gene sequence: CDR1 LGHNA, CDR2 YNFKEQ. CDR3 in DNA: TGTGCCAGCAGCCAAGATACAGGGGGGGCCTTGGAGACCCAGTACTTC. It yields the protein CASSQDTGGALETQYF.

The genes are TRBV9 and TRBJ2-6; D is possibly TRBD1 (6 bases). The CDR3 is made up of 19 amino acids. V was pared by 0 bases and J by 0 bases, with 16 bases between. Per germline, CDR1 SGDLS and CDR2 YYNGEE. The chain's CDR3 is CASSVGLRQASSGANVLTF. In DNA form, the CDR3 reads TGTGCCAGCAGCGTAGGCTTGAGACAGGCGAGCTCTGGGGCCAACGTCCTGACTTTC.

The chain recombines TRBV11-2 with TRBJ2-7; no clear D. V lost 6 bases and J lost 0, with 12 bases in between. This CDR3 spans 14 amino acids. Germline V gene lookup returns CDR1 SGHAT and CDR2 FQNNGV. The CDR3 here is CASSLFSGSYEQYF. DNA of the CDR3: TGTGCCAGCAGTCTCTTTTCGGGCTCCTACGAGCAGTACTTC. Looking up the rest from reference TRBV11-2 and TRBJ2-7 gives the full variable domain: EAGVAQSPRYKIIEKRQSVAFWCNPISGHATLYWYQQILGQGPKLLIQFQNNGVVDDSQLPKDRFSAERLKGVDSTLKIQPAKLEDSAVYLCASSLFSGSYEQYFGPGTRLTVT.

This chain connects TRBV6-2 or TRBV6-3 to TRBJ1-5, with TRBD1 matching 8 bases. The CDR3 runs to 16 residues. V gave up 6 bases and J gave up 1 base; unmatched junction bases: 8. The germline gives CDR1 MNHEY, CDR2 SVGEGT. The CDR3 region is CASRRGTGLSNQPQHF. DNA for the CDR3: TGTGCCAGCAGAAGGGGGACAGGTCTAAGCAATCAGCCCCAGCATTTT.

In this sample, this clonotype turned up a few times. The chain links TRBV10-3 to TRBJ2-3; perhaps TRBD2 as D (5 bases). Trimming pared 5 bases from V and 4 bases from J, leaving 10 bases between. Germline CDR1 is ENHRY and CDR2 is SYGVKD. The CDR3 is 13 amino acids. DNA of the CDR3: TGTGCCATCAGTAGAGGCGGGTCAGATACGCAGTATTTT. Translation: CAISRGGSDTQYF.

In this sample, this clonotype turned up a few times. V is TRBV28 and J is TRBJ2-7, with 8 bases aligning to TRBD2. Germline trimming cut 6 bases from V and 3 bases from J; bases unmatched to any gene: 7. The CDR3 totals 14 residues. The V gene's germline CDR1 is MDHEN and CDR2 SYDVKM. CDR3 loop: CASRRSGTSYEQYF. The CDR3, as DNA: TGTGCCAGCAGACGATCCGGGACTAGCTACGAGCAGTACTTC.

J is TRBJ2-3 and V is TRBV10-3, with 7 bases fitting TRBD2. The V gene's germline CDR1 is ENHRY and CDR2 SYGVKD. Trimming cost V 0 bases and J 2 bases; bases outside gene matches: 5. The CDR3 runs 16 residues. This chain's CDR3 is CAISESKRGLTDTQYF. CDR3 DNA sequence: TGTGCCATCAGTGAGTCGAAGCGGGGACTCACAGATACGCAGTATTTT.

This chain uses TRBV24-1 with TRBJ1-5, with TRBD1 as a possible D gene (5 bases). The CDR3 has 14 amino acids. Germline V gene data show CDR1 as KGHDR and CDR2 as SFDVKD. The germline V and J ends were trimmed by 7 bases and 5 bases, with 14 bases remaining between them. CDR3 bases: TGTGCCACCAGCGCCCCCCCGGGGGATCAGCCCCAGCATTTT. As protein: CATSAPPGDQPQHF.

This clonotype has more than one count but fewer than ten. The chain uses TRBV6-5 and TRBJ2-1; D gene unclear. The germline CDR1 and CDR2 sequences are MNHEY and SVGAGI. The ends were cut back, 0 bases at V and 4 bases at J, with 10 bases in the middle. This CDR3 comprises 15 residues. The CDR3 spells CASSYSRYTYNEQFF. The CDR3 bases are TGTGCCAGCAGTTACTCGAGATATACGTACAATGAGCAGTTCTTC.

The chain is built from TRBV29-1 and TRBJ1-1; tentatively, D is TRBD1 (5 bases). Germline loops: CDR1 SQVTM, CDR2 ANQGSEA. CDR3 length equals 14 residues. Deletions cut 4 bases from V and 3 bases from J, with 15 bases between. The CDR3 region has the DNA TGCAGCGTTGCCGGGACCCGGCAGGACACTGAAGCTTTCTTT. This sequence encodes CSVAGTRQDTEAFF.

This clonotype was counted only a few times. The chain couples TRBV20-1 to TRBJ2-1; possible D gene TRBD2, 6 bases. The germline V gene encodes CDR1 DFQATT and CDR2 SNEGSKA (reference sequence). Deletions cut 0 bases from V and 4 bases from J, with 16 bases between. The CDR3 consists of 16 residues. CDR3 in DNA: TGCAGTGCTAGAGATACTTTTAAGGGGACTTACAATGAGCAGTTCTTC. This codes for CSARDTFKGTYNEQFF.

As for this clonotype: This could be a read error, since a much larger clone is one nucleotide away. The chain couples TRBV29-1 to TRBJ2-3; perhaps TRBD2 as D (5 bases). CDR3 length: 10 amino acids. From germline, CDR1 is SQVTM and CDR2 ANQGSEA. CDR3 nucleotides: TGCAGCGCCGGGGAAGATACGCGGTATTTT. It codes for CSAGEDTRYF.

Only a few counts were recorded for this clonotype. The chain carries TRBV7-9 and TRBJ2-7; no reliable D call. Germline CDR1 and CDR2: SEHNR and FQNEAQ (reference sequence). The V and J ends lost 3 bases and 5 bases respectively, with 8 bases between them. The CDR3 sequence is 12 residues long. CDR3 residues: CASSFGINEQYF. In DNA, the CDR3 is TGTGCCAGCAGCTTTGGCATCAACGAGCAGTACTTC.

The gene calls are TRBV25-1 and TRBJ2-3; TRBD2 aligns across 11 bases. The CDR3 loop spans 16 amino acids. Germline trimming cut 6 bases from V and 4 bases from J; bases unmatched to any gene: 9. CDR1 MGHDK and CDR2 SYGVNS come from the germline V gene. CDR3 amino acids: CASRALAGGRPDTQYF. CDR3 nucleotides: TGTGCCAGCAGAGCTTTAGCGGGGGGGAGGCCAGATACGCAGTATTTT.

This clonotype was found many times. The V call is TRBV20-1, the J call TRBJ1-2; 7 nucleotides match TRBD1. Losses at the gene ends were 3 bases for V and 8 bases for J; bases not matched to a gene: 15. The CDR3 consists of 15 residues. From germline, CDR1 is DFQATT and CDR2 SNEGSKA (reference sequence). The DNA for the CDR3 is TGCAGTGCTAGCCCAAACCCACAGGGGATGGTCGGCTACACCTTC. Protein: CSASPNPQGMVGYTF.

This clonotype has more than one count but fewer than ten. The chain uses TRBV2 and TRBJ2-2; no definite D call. Germline V gene sequence: CDR1 SNHLY, CDR2 FYNNEI. Trimming left V 6 bases short and J 4 bases short, with 6 bases between. The CDR3 has 12 amino acids. CDR3 nucleotides: TGTGCCAGCAGGTTTGGCACCGGGGAGCTGTTTTTT. Translating gives CASRFGTGELFF.

In its sample, this clonotype was seen a few times. V and J are TRBV6-5 and TRBJ1-2; D gene uncertain. V dropped 2 bases and J dropped 8 bases, with 15 bases sitting between them. The CDR3 has 14 amino acids. Germline CDR1 is MNHEY and CDR2 is SVGAGI. The CDR3 coding sequence is TGTGCCAGCAGTTACGAGGGAGGGCGAGGAGGCTACACCTTC. It yields the protein CASSYEGGRGGYTF.

The chain employs TRBV10-3 and TRBJ1-1; D is uncertain. Trimming stripped 7 bases from V and 5 bases from J, with 11 bases between. This CDR3 contains 12 residues. The V gene's germline CDR1 is ENHRY and CDR2 SYGVKD. CDR3 bases: TGTGCCATCAACGGCGTTGGAACTGAAGCTTTCTTT. Its translation is CAINGVGTEAFF.

Points on this clonotype: Sequence at one end of the junction differs from germline and may be a read error. This rearrangement joins TRBV6-1 to TRBJ1-1, with D perhaps TRBD1 (5 bases). CDR1 MNHNS and CDR2 SASEGT come from the germline V gene. This CDR3 has 15 residues. CDR3 bases: TGTGCCAGCAGTGAACGGGGACCCGTGAACCCTGAAGCTTTCTTT. Protein: CASSERGPVNPEAFF.

This clonotype was observed many times. The chain joins TRBV6-1 to TRBJ2-1, with a possible D match to TRBD2 (5 bases). The CDR3 is 16 amino acids. Trimming removed 6 bases at V and 0 bases at J, with 15 bases between. Germline V gene sequence: CDR1 MNHNS, CDR2 SASEGT. The CDR3 nucleotides are TGTGCCAGCAGCGGTATGGAGGCCGACTCCTACAATGAGCAGTTCTTC. This translates into CASSGMEADSYNEQFF.

The chain has TRBV7-6 and TRBJ1-1; 9 bases match TRBD1. This CDR3 has 13 amino acids. The J segment lost 11 bases and the V segment lost 5 bases, leaving 9 bases of the junction unmatched. The germline CDR1 and CDR2 sequences are SGHVS and FNYEAQ. The CDR3 loop reads CASSPDRGALAFF. In nucleotides, the CDR3 is TGTGCCAGCAGCCCGGACAGGGGAGCGCTGGCTTTCTTT.